The 25 T cell receptor beta chains reported below all come from one sample, sequenced in a study of T cells in localized non-small cell lung cancer. Assay used: immunoSEQ multiplex PCR; TCRdb lists only in-frame clones, some missing. This sample has around 23,000 clones, with just over 90% found just once. This material consisted of peripheral blood, taken before any cancer treatment. Receptor source: a woman between 40 and 69 years old with stage I lung adenocarcinoma.

The V gene is TRBV28, the J gene TRBJ2-5; 10 bases are a match to TRBD1. V was clipped by 4 bases and J by 3 bases; unmatched bases: 8. Germline CDR1 reads MDHEN; CDR2 reads SYDVKM. There are 16 residues in the CDR3. The CDR3 reads CASSYRGTGAKETQYF. In DNA, the CDR3 is TGTGCCAGCAGTTATCGGGGGACAGGGGCCAAAGAGACCCAGTACTTC.

The chain couples TRBV28 to TRBJ2-1, with D possibly being TRBD1 (6 bases). Germline lookup yields CDR1 MDHEN and CDR2 SYDVKM. V was cut by 5 bases and J by 12 bases, with 11 bases left in between. The length of the CDR3 is 11 residues. DNA for the CDR3: TGTGCCAGCAGTCCAGACAGGTTGCAGTTCTTC. This codes for CASSPDRLQFF.

V and J are TRBV28 and TRBJ2-1; possibly TRBD2 for D (6 bases). This CDR3 region has 18 residues. Trimming removed 3 bases at V and 7 bases at J, with 25 bases between. Per the germline V gene, CDR1 is MDHEN and CDR2 is SYDVKM. CDR3 sequence: CASSFSLASGGLWNEQFF. The CDR3 DNA reads as TGTGCCAGCAGTTTCTCACTAGCTTCTGGAGGGCTTTGGAATGAGCAGTTCTTC.

The chain carries TRBV7-2 and TRBJ2-3, with a weak D call TRBD2 (6 bases). V was pared by 0 bases and J by 6 bases, with 16 bases between. The CDR3 consists of 16 residues. Germline CDR1 SGHTA, CDR2 FQGNSA. The chain's CDR3 is CASSLAAGSPRDTQYF. The DNA of the CDR3 is TGTGCCAGCAGCTTAGCTGCGGGGTCCCCTCGCGATACGCAGTATTTT.

This clone was seen a handful of times. This sequence joins TRBV6-4 and TRBJ2-4; D is possibly TRBD2 (6 bases). The germline V gene has CDR1 MRHNA and CDR2 SNTAGT. Deletions cut 1 base from V and 9 bases from J, with 16 bases between. The CDR3 is 15 residues long. CDR3: CASSDFQGGLCIQYF. In DNA form, the CDR3 reads TGTGCCAGCAGTGACTTTCAGGGAGGCCTGTGCATTCAGTACTTC.

In regard to this clone: At one end the junction does not follow the germline gene, possibly because of a read error. Here the CDR3 reads CAWGSTRAARLAF. The CDR3, as DNA: TGTGCCTGGGGATCGACGAGAGCAGCGCGACTGGCCTTC. The chain carries TRBV30 and TRBJ1-2; D unresolved. The CDR3 is 13 residues long. Germline values: CDR1 GTSNPN, CDR2 SVGIG (reference sequence).

V and J are TRBV5-4 and TRBJ2-1, with 9 bases aligning to TRBD2. Germline CDR1 SGHNT, CDR2 YYREEE (reference sequence). The CDR3 runs to 15 residues. Trimming took 4 bases from V and 4 from J; bases not matched to a gene: 6. Here the CDR3 reads CASSIPSGDYNEQFF. The CDR3 DNA follows: TGTGCCAGCAGCATCCCTAGCGGGGATTACAATGAGCAGTTCTTC.

The V and J genes are TRBV27 and TRBJ2-5; a weak D match, TRBD2 (6 bases). The CDR3 has 16 amino acids. Trimming shortened V by 4 bases and J by 4 bases, and 19 bases separated the two germline ends. Germline CDR1 is MNHEY and CDR2 is SMNVEV (reference sequence). CDR3 nucleotides: TGTGCCAGCAGTTCCAATCCACGACTAGAGGGAGAGACCCAGTACTTC. It encodes CASSSNPRLEGETQYF.

The chain has TRBV29-1 and TRBJ1-5, with D tentatively TRBD1 (5 bases). Germline V lookup: CDR1 SQVTM, CDR2 ANQGSEA. This CDR3 is built from 13 residues. V gave up 1 base and J gave up 5 bases, with 9 bases separating them. The CDR3 DNA reads as TGCAGCGTTGAAGTCCAGGGCGATCAGCCCCAGCATTTT. Translation: CSVEVQGDQPQHF.

The chain joins TRBV5-1 to TRBJ2-3; 7 nucleotides match TRBD1. This CDR3 spans 15 amino acids. From germline, CDR1 is SGHRS and CDR2 YFSETQ. Losses at the gene ends were 0 bases for V and 4 bases for J; bases not matched to a gene: 5. DNA of the CDR3: TGCGCCAGCAGCTTGGACAGGGGAAGGTCAGATACGCAGTATTTT. Translating gives CASSLDRGRSDTQYF.

V usage is TRBV6-6 and J usage is TRBJ1-5; unclear D gene. Germline CDR1 reads MNHNY; CDR2 reads SVGAGI (reference sequence). This CDR3 is 11 amino acids long. CDR3 loop: CTAGGNQPQHF. CDR3 bases: TGTACGGCCGGCGGCAATCAGCCCCAGCATTTT.

The rearrangement joins TRBV2 to TRBJ2-7; TRBD2 is a possible D gene (5 bases). Germline V gives CDR1 SNHLY, CDR2 FYNNEI. Trimming shortened V by 6 bases and J by 2 bases, and 8 bases separated the two germline ends. This CDR3 has 12 residues. The CDR3, as DNA: TGTGCCAGCAGATGGGAGACCTACGAGCAGTACTTC. This translates into CASRWETYEQYF. Using reference TRBV2 and TRBJ2-7 for the parts outside the CDR3, the full variable domain is EPEVTQTPSHQVTQMGQEVILRCVPISNHLYFYWYRQILGQKVEFLVSFYNNEISEKSEIFDDQFSVERPDGSNFTLKIRSTKLEDSAMYFCASRWETYEQYFGPGTRLTVT.

The chain employs TRBV18 and TRBJ2-7; 7 bases are shared with TRBD1. Germline-derived CDR1 and CDR2 are KGHSH and LQKENI. The CDR3 has 16 amino acids. Unmatched junction bases numbered 9, after V lost 3 bases and J lost 1 base. CDR3 DNA sequence: TGTGCCAGCTCACCTTCTTTGGGGACAGATTCCTACGAGCAGTACTTC. The encoded protein is CASSPSLGTDSYEQYF.

A remark on this clone: Other DNA sequences in the same sample also yield this CDR3. J is TRBJ1-5 and V is TRBV28, with TRBD1 matching 8 bases. J gave up 4 bases and V 8 bases, and 4 bases lay outside the gene matches. CDR1 and CDR2 from the germline V gene are MDHEN and SYDVKM. This CDR3 has 13 amino acids. CDR3 in amino acids: CASQNRGNQPQHF. CDR3 nucleotide sequence: TGTGCCAGCCAGAACAGGGGGAATCAGCCCCAGCATTTT.

V usage is TRBV7-2 and J usage is TRBJ1-1; D remains unclear. CDR1 and CDR2 (germline): SGHTA, FQGNSA. Trimming took 1 base from V and 0 from J, leaving 9 bases between them. The CDR3 runs 15 residues. Here the CDR3 DNA reads TGTGCCAGCAGCTTAGAGCAGGCTATGAACACTGAAGCTTTCTTT. Translating it yields CASSLEQAMNTEAFF.

The chain has TRBV7-2 and TRBJ2-3; D is ambiguous. Trimming removed 0 bases from V and 4 bases from J, with 5 bases in between. The CDR3 runs to 13 residues. The V gene's germline CDR1 is SGHTA and CDR2 FQGNSA. DNA for the CDR3: TGTGCCAGCAGCTTAGCTGGGTCAGATACGCAGTATTTT. It translates to CASSLAGSDTQYF.

The CDR3 sequence is CASSLELGGYTF. In DNA form, the CDR3 reads TGTGCCAGCAGCTTAGAACTCGGTGGCTACACCTTC. J is TRBJ1-2 and V is TRBV7-9, with D hard to call. The CDR3 sequence is 12 residues long. The germline V and J ends were trimmed by 1 base and 7 bases, with 7 bases remaining between them. Per the germline V gene, CDR1 is SEHNR and CDR2 is FQNEAQ (reference sequence).

The genes are TRBV7-9 and TRBJ2-7; D remains unclear. The V gene's germline CDR1 is SEHNR and CDR2 FQNEAQ (reference sequence). The V and J ends lost 3 bases and 6 bases respectively, with 15 bases between them. This CDR3 is built from 14 residues. DNA of the CDR3: TGTGCCAGCAGCTTTCCCTCCACTCACGGCGAGCAGTACTTC. Translated: CASSFPSTHGEQYF.

The chain employs TRBV5-6 and TRBJ2-7; D is unresolved. V was pared by 3 bases and J by 0 bases, with 13 bases between. This CDR3 contains 15 residues. The germline gives CDR1 SGHDT, CDR2 YYEEEE. As DNA, the CDR3 is TGTGCCAGCAGCTGGTCTGTCCGGAGCTCCTACGAGCAGTACTTC. This codes for CASSWSVRSSYEQYF.

Notes on this clone: Germline is not matched at one junction end, which may reflect a read error. CDR3 bases: TGTGCCAGTTCACGGGGGTCAGGAGCGGGAGCGCGAGAGACCCAGTACTTC. This sequence encodes CASSRGSGAGARETQYF. This chain connects TRBV18 to TRBJ2-5; 8 bases are a match to TRBD2. Germline CDR1 KGHSH, CDR2 LQKENI. This CDR3 is built from 17 residues. The whole variable domain, remainder taken from reference TRBV18 and TRBJ2-5, is NAGVMQNPRHLVRRRGQEARLRCSPMKGHSHVYWYRQLPEEGLKFMVYLQKENIIDESGMPKERFSAEFPKEGPSILRIQQVVRGDSAAYFCASSRGSGAGARETQYFGPGTRLLVL.

The chain uses TRBV9 and TRBJ2-7; TRBD2 matches at 11 bases. CDR1 and CDR2 (germline): SGDLS, YYNGEE. V gave up 0 bases and J gave up 1 base; unmatched junction bases: 3. This CDR3 spans 16 amino acids. CDR3 bases: TGTGCCAGCAGCGTAGTTGGGACTAGCGGATCCTACGAGCAGTACTTC. This sequence encodes CASSVVGTSGSYEQYF.

V usage is TRBV19 and J usage is TRBJ1-1; D is possibly TRBD1 (5 bases). From germline, CDR1 is LNHDA and CDR2 SQIVND (reference sequence). CDR3 length equals 11 residues. V gave up 11 bases and J gave up 4 bases, with 11 bases separating them. Written as DNA, the CDR3 is TGTGCCTATAGGAGGGGCACTGAAGCTTTCTTT. It specifies CAYRRGTEAFF.

The V gene is TRBV11-2, the J gene TRBJ2-7; no reliable D call. Per the germline V gene, CDR1 is SGHAT and CDR2 is FQNNGV. With 4 bases removed from V and 3 bases from J, the gap between germline ends came to 7 bases. The CDR3 sequence is 12 residues long. DNA for the CDR3: TGTGCCAGCAGCTCCGTACACTACGAGCAGTACTTC. Amino acid sequence: CASSSVHYEQYF.

The chain employs TRBV28 and TRBJ1-5; D is undetermined. This CDR3 comprises 16 residues. The germline gives CDR1 MDHEN, CDR2 SYDVKM. The V end was cut by 3 bases, the J end by 0 bases, with 12 bases between. CDR3 sequence reads: CASSLAPVVSNQPQHF. Here the CDR3 DNA reads TGTGCCAGCAGTTTGGCACCGGTTGTTAGCAATCAGCCCCAGCATTTT.

V is TRBV30 and J is TRBJ1-1; tentatively, D is TRBD1 (6 bases). CDR3 length: 14 amino acids. From germline, CDR1 is GTSNPN and CDR2 SVGIG (reference sequence). V was trimmed by 0 bases and J by 1 base, leaving 9 bases between them. For the CDR3, the DNA is TGTGCCTGGAGTGTGGAAGGGGGGAACACTGAAGCTTTCTTT. Translation: CAWSVEGGNTEAFF.